This is a list of T cell receptor beta chains from one sample in a study of tumor and adjacent non-tumor tissue in lung cancer. TCRdb reanalysed the multiplex PCR reads using MiXCR and keeps one entry per CDR3 protein. Of about 98,000 distinct CDR3 sequences listed, roughly 78% were seen once; the top ten hold around 30%. Sample: distant non-tumor lung tissue. Every receptor here comes from a man between 60 and 75 years old with small cell lung cancer. Both conserved end residues are trimmed from each CDR3.

TRBV6-6 | ARSYSPGRREGQF
TRBV11-2 | ASNLEVAGGYYYNEQF
TRBV7-9 | ASSLTQGENEQF
TRBV29-1 | SVKGAMNTEDF
TRBV4-1 | ASSQDSMAENEQF
TRBV5-6 | ASSLGRRNTDTHY
TRBV11-2 | ANSLGRSNGQF
TRBV12-3/TRBV12-4 | VSSLRHLNTEAF
TRBV12-3/TRBV12-4 | VSSLGTIRGSSPLH
TRBV20-1 | SAQRGNGYT
TRBV29-1 | SVAPTSLAGGEQY
TRBV4-2 | ASSPYGPGGTGELF
TRBV20-1 | SASVLAGGPSIDTQY
TRBV5-6 | AINPSSGGIVKNIQY
TRBV6-5 | VSRGLADPNEQF
TRBV11-2 | ASSLVGGKAF
TRBV29-1 | SVYRGSSNFFSGYT
TRBV6-5 | ASRRDRDRSYEQH
TRBV5-1 | ASAMENYNEQL
TRBV6-5 | ASSYGLGEGSHGCT
TRBV6-1 | ANRLDMAMNTESF
TRBV4-2 | TSSHPQNRRCEQF